The 20 T cell receptor beta chains listed next were all sequenced from one sample in a study of blood T cells in healthy people across ages. Combining a sample-barcoded 5' primer with a J-beta primer mix, a second PCR ran for roughly 6 to 11 cycles. TCRdb passed the 5' RACE reads through MiXCR, listing each CDR3 protein once. This sample has approximately 880,000 distinct CDR3 sequences, with about 44% found just once. The specimen sequenced was blood. Receptors originate from a man aged 25-45 years in good health.

The chain couples TRBV20-1 to TRBJ2-1; 8 positions agree with TRBD2. Germline V lookup: CDR1 DFQATT, CDR2 SNEGSKA (reference sequence). Unmatched junction bases numbered 14, after V lost 1 base and J lost 3 bases. CDR3 length: 18 amino acids. The CDR3 loop reads CSARVGRGATYIYNEQFF. The CDR3 DNA reads as TGCAGTGCTAGAGTCGGGCGGGGGGCAACTTATATCTACAATGAGCAGTTCTTC.

The chain couples TRBV20-1 to TRBJ1-6; tentative D call: TRBD1 (6 bases). Between the trimmed V and J ends, which lost 6 bases and 2 bases, there was a span of 14 bases. The CDR3 length is 15 residues. The germline V gene encodes CDR1 DFQATT and CDR2 SNEGSKA (reference sequence). CDR3 DNA: TGCAGTGCCTCTATGCGGACAGCCTATAATTCACCCCTCCACTTT. Protein: CSASMRTAYNSPLHF.

This clonotype came up a few times. J is TRBJ1-1 and V is TRBV5-1; tentative D call: TRBD1 (5 bases). The CDR3 runs to 15 residues. V gave up 0 bases and J gave up 4 bases, with 13 bases separating them. Germline V gene sequence: CDR1 SGHRS, CDR2 YFSETQ. CDR3 protein: CASSLAGNWGTEAFF. Written as DNA, the CDR3 is TGCGCCAGCAGCTTGGCAGGGAATTGGGGCACTGAAGCTTTCTTT.

This chain connects TRBV4-2 to TRBJ2-1; TRBD1 agrees at 11 bases. This CDR3 is 16 amino acids long. The V segment lost 8 bases and the J segment 0 bases; nucleotides outside the gene matches: 6. Germline V gene data show CDR1 as LGHNA and CDR2 as YNFKEQ. DNA for the CDR3: TGTGCCAGCCGCTCGGGACAGGGGGTCTCCTACAATGAGCAGTTCTTC. Residues: CASRSGQGVSYNEQFF.

This clonotype was seen once. The junction shows a germline mismatch at one end, possibly a read error. The chain is built from TRBV9 and TRBJ2-2; no clear D. The CDR3 length is 15 residues. CDR1 SGDLS and CDR2 YYNGEE come from the germline V gene. The CDR3 here is CASGVDVGSAGELFF. In DNA, the CDR3 is TGTGCCAGCGGCGTAGATGTGGGTTCAGCGGGGGAGCTGTTTTTT.

The CDR3, as DNA: TGTGCCAGCAGCTTAAAGGCAGGCATGAACACTGAAGCTTTCTTT. Protein sequence: CASSLKAGMNTEAFF. This sequence joins TRBV7-8 and TRBJ1-1, with D unresolved. Per the germline V gene, CDR1 is SGHVS and CDR2 is FQNEAQ. The CDR3 contains 15 residues. Between the trimmed V and J ends, which lost 2 bases and 0 bases, there was a span of 10 bases.

This chain uses TRBV7-9 with TRBJ1-1, with D possibly matching TRBD1 (6 bases). The CDR3 runs to 13 residues. CDR1 is SEHNR, CDR2 FQNEAQ, per germline (reference sequence). V shed 7 bases and J shed 4 bases, with 13 bases lying between them. Here the CDR3 DNA reads TGTGCCAGCACCCCGGTAGGGGGCACTGAAGCTTTCTTT. Amino acids: CASTPVGGTEAFF.

The chain recombines TRBV4-1 with TRBJ1-5; D is perhaps TRBD1 (5 bases). CDR1 is MGHRA, CDR2 YSYEKL, per germline. CDR3 size: 17 residues. Trimming removed 0 bases from V and 2 bases from J, with 14 bases in between. DNA of the CDR3: TGCGCCAGCAGCCAAGAGATTGGGGGATGGGGCAATCAGCCCCAGCATTTT. Its protein is CASSQEIGGWGNQPQHF.

The chain links TRBV18 to TRBJ2-2; the D gene is possibly TRBD1 (6 bases). The V and J ends lost 6 bases and 5 bases respectively, with 16 bases between them. Germline CDR1 is KGHSH and CDR2 is LQKENI. This CDR3 region has 15 residues. CDR3 sequence (DNA): TGTGCCAGCTCTCTCATCGCCGGACAGACCGGGGAGCTGTTTTTT. It codes for CASSLIAGQTGELFF.

J is TRBJ1-4 and V is TRBV4-1; D is uncertain. The V end lost 1 base, the J end lost 10 bases, and 10 bases lay between the germline ends. The V gene's germline CDR1 is MGHRA and CDR2 YSYEKL. There are 13 residues in the CDR3. CDR3 in amino acids: CASSQGRTAKLFF. CDR3 DNA sequence: TGCGCCAGCAGCCAAGGGAGGACGGCAAAACTGTTTTTT.

The rearrangement links TRBV20-1 to TRBJ2-3; 12 bases fit TRBD2. Germline trimming cut 3 bases from V and 2 bases from J; bases unmatched to any gene: 12. The CDR3 is 18 amino acids. Germline lookup yields CDR1 DFQATT and CDR2 SNEGSKA (reference sequence). The chain's CDR3 is CSASPPATSGGITDTQYF. The CDR3 DNA is TGCAGTGCTAGTCCCCCAGCGACTAGCGGGGGTATCACAGATACGCAGTATTTT.

V and J are TRBV28 and TRBJ2-1; D is tentatively TRBD1 or TRBD2 (6 bases each). V was clipped by 6 bases and J by 8 bases, with 17 bases between them. CDR1 is MDHEN, CDR2 SYDVKM, per germline. The CDR3 sequence is 14 residues long. The CDR3, as DNA: TGTGCCAGCAGGACGATTCACGGGGGCGATGAGCAGTTCTTC. Protein sequence: CASRTIHGGDEQFF.

The rearrangement uses TRBV6-5 and TRBJ1-2; D perhaps matches TRBD1 (6 bases). Looked up from germline, CDR1 is MNHEY and CDR2 is SVGAGI. The ends were cut back, 7 bases at V and 7 bases at J, with 19 bases in the middle. The CDR3 loop spans 14 amino acids. CDR3 region: CASTQSGGSVGYTF. Written as DNA, the CDR3 is TGTGCCAGCACCCAGTCGGGGGGCTCGGTTGGCTACACCTTC.

The chain joins TRBV29-1 to TRBJ1-5; D may be TRBD1 (5 bases). The CDR3 is 13 residues long. Looked up from germline, CDR1 is SQVTM and CDR2 is ANQGSEA. V was clipped by 6 bases and J by 1 base, with 10 bases between them. CDR3 DNA sequence: TGCAGCGTCGGACGGGACAGCAATCAGCCCCAGCATTTT. It encodes CSVGRDSNQPQHF.

The rearrangement links TRBV6-1 to TRBJ2-3; 10 bases match TRBD2. CDR3 length equals 15 residues. CDR1 and CDR2 (germline): MNHNS, SASEGT. Trimming removed 2 bases from V and 4 bases from J; junction bases left unmatched: 3. The CDR3 protein is CASSELAGVPDTQYF. CDR3 DNA sequence: TGTGCCAGCAGTGAACTAGCGGGGGTCCCAGATACGCAGTATTTT.

The chain has TRBV29-1 and TRBJ1-4; D is unclear. The V end lost 0 bases, the J end lost 7 bases, and 12 bases lay between the germline ends. The CDR3 loop spans 14 amino acids. CDR1 is SQVTM, CDR2 ANQGSEA, per germline. CDR3: CSVEDGSFPEKLFF. CDR3 bases: TGCAGCGTTGAAGATGGGAGCTTCCCTGAAAAACTGTTTTTT.

The chain is built from TRBV6-1 and TRBJ2-3; 11 bases match TRBD1. Germline CDR1 MNHNS, CDR2 SASEGT. The V and J ends lost 8 bases and 3 bases, in that order; junction bases with no gene match: 4. This CDR3 comprises 14 residues. In DNA, the CDR3 is TGTGCCAGCCTTGGGACAGGGGGAACAGATACGCAGTATTTT. Protein sequence: CASLGTGGTDTQYF.

This clonotype was seen a few times. This chain uses TRBV20-1 with TRBJ1-1; 9 bases are a match to TRBD1. This CDR3 comprises 15 residues. Germline loops: CDR1 DFQATT, CDR2 SNEGSKA (reference sequence). The trim removed 0 bases at V and 10 bases at J, leaving 12 bases unmatched. The CDR3 nucleotides read TGCAGTGCTAGAGATCCCGCCCGGACAGGGGAGAGAGCTTTCTTT. Translation: CSARDPARTGERAFF.

The chain combines TRBV29-1 with TRBJ2-5, with D possibly TRBD2 on 5 matching bases. The CDR3 length is 13 residues. V was shortened by 5 bases and J by 2 bases, with 12 bases between the two germline ends. CDR1 is SQVTM and CDR2 is ANQGSEA in the germline V gene. The CDR3 loop is CSVRLRGQETQYF. The CDR3 region has the DNA TGCAGCGTTAGACTGAGAGGGCAAGAGACCCAGTACTTC.

This sequence joins TRBV4-1 and TRBJ1-2; D may be TRBD1 (5 bases). There are 17 residues in the CDR3. CDR1 is MGHRA, CDR2 YSYEKL, per germline. The V gene lost 5 bases and the J gene lost 0 bases, with 19 bases spanning the gap. This CDR3 is CASSSAQGETTNYGYTF. The CDR3 coding sequence is TGCGCCAGCAGCAGTGCGCAGGGCGAAACTACTAACTATGGCTACACCTTC.